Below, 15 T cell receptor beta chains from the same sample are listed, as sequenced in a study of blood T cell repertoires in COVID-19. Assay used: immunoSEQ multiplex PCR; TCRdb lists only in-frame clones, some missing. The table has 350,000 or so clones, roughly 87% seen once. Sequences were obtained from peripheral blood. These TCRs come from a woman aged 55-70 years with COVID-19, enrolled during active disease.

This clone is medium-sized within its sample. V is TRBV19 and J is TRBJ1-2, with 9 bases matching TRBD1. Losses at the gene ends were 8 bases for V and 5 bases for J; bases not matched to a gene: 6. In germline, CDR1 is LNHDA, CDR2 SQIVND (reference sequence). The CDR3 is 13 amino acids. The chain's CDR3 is CASAGQGSYGYTF. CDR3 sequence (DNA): TGTGCCAGTGCGGGACAGGGATCATATGGCTACACCTTC.

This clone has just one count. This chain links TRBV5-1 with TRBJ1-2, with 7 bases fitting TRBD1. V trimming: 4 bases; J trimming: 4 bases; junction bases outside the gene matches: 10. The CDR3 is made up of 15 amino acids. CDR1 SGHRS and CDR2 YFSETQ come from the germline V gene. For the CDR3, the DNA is TGCGCCAGCAGCGGGGCCGGGACAGCTTCCTATGGCTACACCTTC. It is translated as CASSGAGTASYGYTF.

CDR3 sequence (DNA): TGTGCCAGCAGCCAAGCGGCTGGAGCGGGGTTATACGAGCAGTACTTC. Encoded protein: CASSQAAGAGLYEQYF. The chain links TRBV4-2 to TRBJ2-7, with 7 bases fitting TRBD2. Germline V CDR1 and CDR2: LGHNA, YNFKEQ. CDR3 size: 16 residues. With 1 base clipped from V and 4 bases from J, the junction kept 10 bases outside the gene matches.

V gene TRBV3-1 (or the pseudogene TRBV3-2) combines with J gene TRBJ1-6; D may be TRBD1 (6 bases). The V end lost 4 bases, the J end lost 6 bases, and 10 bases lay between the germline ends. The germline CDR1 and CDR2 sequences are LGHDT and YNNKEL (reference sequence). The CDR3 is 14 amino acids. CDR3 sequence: CASSPTGANSPLHF. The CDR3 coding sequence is TGTGCCAGCAGCCCGACAGGTGCTAATTCACCCCTCCACTTT.

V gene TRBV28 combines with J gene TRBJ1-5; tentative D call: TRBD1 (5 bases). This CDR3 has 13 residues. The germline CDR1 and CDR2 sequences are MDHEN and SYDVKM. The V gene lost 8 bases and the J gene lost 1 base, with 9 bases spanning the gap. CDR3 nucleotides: TGTGCCAGCCGGGGGGGGAGCAATCAGCCCCAGCATTTT. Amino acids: CASRGGSNQPQHF.

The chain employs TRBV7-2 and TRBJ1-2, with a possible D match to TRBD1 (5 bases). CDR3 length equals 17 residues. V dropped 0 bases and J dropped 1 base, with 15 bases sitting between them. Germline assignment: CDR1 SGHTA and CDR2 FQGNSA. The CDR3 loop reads CASSLAGGGDLNYGYTF. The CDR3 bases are TGTGCCAGCAGCTTAGCGGGGGGTGGGGATCTTAACTATGGCTACACCTTC.

CDR3 in amino acids: CASSLARTNYGYTF. The CDR3 bases are TGTGCCAGCAGCTTAGCGCGAACTAACTATGGCTACACCTTC. The J gene is TRBJ1-2, the V gene TRBV11-2; D ambiguous. Germline V gene data show CDR1 as SGHAT and CDR2 as FQNNGV. This CDR3 spans 14 amino acids. Trimming cost V 1 base and J 0 bases, with 6 bases left between them.

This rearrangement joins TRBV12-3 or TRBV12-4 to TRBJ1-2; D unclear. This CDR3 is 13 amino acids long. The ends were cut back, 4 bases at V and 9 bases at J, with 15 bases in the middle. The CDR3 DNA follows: TGTGCCAGCAGTTCGGGGTCCCCCTGGAGCTACACCTTC. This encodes CASSSGSPWSYTF.

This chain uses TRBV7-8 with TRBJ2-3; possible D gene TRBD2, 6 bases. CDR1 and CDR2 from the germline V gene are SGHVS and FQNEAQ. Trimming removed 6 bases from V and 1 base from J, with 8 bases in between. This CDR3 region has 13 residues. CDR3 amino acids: CASSPGGTDTQYF. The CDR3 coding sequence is TGTGCCAGCAGTCCGGGGGGCACAGATACGCAGTATTTT.

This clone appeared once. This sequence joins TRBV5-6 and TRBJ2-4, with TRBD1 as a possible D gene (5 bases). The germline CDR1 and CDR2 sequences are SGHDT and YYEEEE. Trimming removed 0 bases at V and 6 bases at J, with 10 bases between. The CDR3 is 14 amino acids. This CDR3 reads CASSLAQGGNIQYF. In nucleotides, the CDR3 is TGTGCCAGCAGCTTGGCGCAGGGCGGAAACATTCAGTACTTC.

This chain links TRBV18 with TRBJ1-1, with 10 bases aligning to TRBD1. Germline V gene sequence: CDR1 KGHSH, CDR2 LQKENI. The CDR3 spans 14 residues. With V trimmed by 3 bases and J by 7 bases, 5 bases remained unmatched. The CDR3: CASSPDRGGGEAFF. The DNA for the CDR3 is TGTGCCAGCTCACCGGACAGGGGGGGAGGTGAAGCTTTCTTT.

CDR3 protein: CAISDSAQGAMDNEQFF. CDR3 nucleotide sequence: TGTGCCATCAGTGACTCCGCCCAGGGGGCAATGGACAATGAGCAGTTCTTC. V usage is TRBV10-3 and J usage is TRBJ2-1, with 8 bases lining up with TRBD1. CDR1 and CDR2 from the germline V gene are ENHRY and SYGVKD. This CDR3 has 17 residues. V shed 3 bases, J shed 5 bases, and the junction held 12 bases outside the gene matches.

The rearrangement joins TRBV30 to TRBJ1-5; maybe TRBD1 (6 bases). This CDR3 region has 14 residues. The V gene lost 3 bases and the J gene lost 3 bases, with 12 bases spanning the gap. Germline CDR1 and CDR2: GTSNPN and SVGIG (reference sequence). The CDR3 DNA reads TGTGCCTGGAGCCTGACAGGTATCAATCAGCCCCAGCATTTT. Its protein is CAWSLTGINQPQHF.

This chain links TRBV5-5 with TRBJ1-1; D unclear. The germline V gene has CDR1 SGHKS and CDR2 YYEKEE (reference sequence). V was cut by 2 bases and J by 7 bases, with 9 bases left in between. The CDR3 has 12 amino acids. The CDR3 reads CASSFYGHEAFF. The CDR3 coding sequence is TGTGCCAGCAGCTTCTATGGGCATGAAGCTTTCTTT.

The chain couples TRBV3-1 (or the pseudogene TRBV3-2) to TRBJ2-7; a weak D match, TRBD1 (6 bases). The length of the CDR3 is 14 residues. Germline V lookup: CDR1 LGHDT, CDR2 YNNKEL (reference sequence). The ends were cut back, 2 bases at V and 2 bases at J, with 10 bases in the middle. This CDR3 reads CASSQLGQTYEQYF. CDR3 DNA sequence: TGTGCCAGCAGCCAACTCGGACAGACCTACGAGCAGTACTTC.